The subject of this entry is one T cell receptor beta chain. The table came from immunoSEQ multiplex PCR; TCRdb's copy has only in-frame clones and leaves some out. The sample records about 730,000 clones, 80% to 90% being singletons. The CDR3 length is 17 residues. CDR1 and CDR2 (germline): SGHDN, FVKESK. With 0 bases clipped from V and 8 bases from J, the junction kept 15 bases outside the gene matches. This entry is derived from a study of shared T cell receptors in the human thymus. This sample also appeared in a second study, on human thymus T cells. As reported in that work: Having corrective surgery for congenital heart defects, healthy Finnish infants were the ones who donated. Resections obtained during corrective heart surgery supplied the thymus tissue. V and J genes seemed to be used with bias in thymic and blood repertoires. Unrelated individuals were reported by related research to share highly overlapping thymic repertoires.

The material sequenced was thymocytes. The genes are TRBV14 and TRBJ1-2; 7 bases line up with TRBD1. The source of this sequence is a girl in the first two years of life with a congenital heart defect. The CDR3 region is CASSQDLGDVDRKGYTF. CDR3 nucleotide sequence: TGTGCCAGCAGCCAAGACCTTGGAGATGTGGACAGGAAGGGCTACACCTTC.